The 17 T cell receptor beta chains presented below share a single source sample, sequenced in a study of blood T cell repertoires in COVID-19. TCRdb keeps only in-frame clones here, not all; method: immunoSEQ multiplex PCR. The table has about 94,000 clones, about 87% seen once. Source material: peripheral blood. The receptors were gathered from a human donor with acute or convalescent COVID-19. The donor label of this sample is uncertain.

In this sample, this clone turned up once. The chain uses TRBV24-1 and TRBJ2-5; a weak D match, TRBD1 (5 bases). The length of the CDR3 is 16 residues. Germline V gene sequence: CDR1 KGHDR, CDR2 SFDVKD. The V gene lost 3 bases and the J gene lost 4 bases, with 17 bases spanning the gap. In DNA form, the CDR3 reads TGTGCCACCAGTGATATCGACGAGGACAAGGGAGAGACCCAGTACTTC. Residues: CATSDIDEDKGETQYF.

This clone showed up just once. V gene TRBV5-6 combines with J gene TRBJ2-5; 10 nucleotides align to TRBD2. The trim removed 1 base at V and 9 bases at J, leaving 12 bases unmatched. CDR1 is SGHDT and CDR2 is YYEEEE in the germline V gene. The CDR3 runs 16 residues. CDR3 DNA: TGTGCCAGCAGCTTGAGGCCTAGCGGGGGCCCGGGGGCCCAGTACTTC. Its translation is CASSLRPSGGPGAQYF.

This clone has more than one count but fewer than ten. The V and J genes are TRBV6-5 and TRBJ1-1; D unclear. Germline values: CDR1 MNHEY, CDR2 SVGAGI. CDR3 length: 15 residues. Trimming cost V 5 bases and J 0 bases, with 13 bases left between them. The DNA of the CDR3 is TGTGCCAGCAGTCCCGAACAGCTAATGAACACTGAAGCTTTCTTT. This codes for CASSPEQLMNTEAFF.

The CDR3 DNA follows: TGTGCCAGCAGCTCGGGAGTAGGGCCCCAGCATTTT. As protein: CASSSGVGPQHF. The chain carries TRBV7-3 and TRBJ1-5; the D is unclear. The germline V gene has CDR1 SGHTA and CDR2 FQGTGA. The CDR3 covers 12 residues. V lost 4 bases to trimming and J lost 9 bases, with 10 bases between them.

The rearrangement links TRBV11-3 to TRBJ2-7, with D unresolved. The CDR3 runs to 16 residues. V lost 5 bases, J lost 7 bases, and 24 bases lay in between. Germline CDR1 and CDR2: SGHNT and YENEEA. The CDR3 DNA reads as TGTGCCAGCAGCCCTCAGGTTGTACGATTGGCTACGGAGCAGTACTTC. Translated, it gives CASSPQVVRLATEQYF.

This chain links TRBV5-1 with TRBJ2-1; D is possibly TRBD2 (5 bases). This CDR3 comprises 18 residues. Germline loops: CDR1 SGHRS, CDR2 YFSETQ. Trimming took 2 bases from V and 0 from J, leaving 18 bases between them. This CDR3 reads CASSFNSPFRGSYNEQFF. In nucleotides, the CDR3 is TGCGCCAGCAGCTTTAACTCCCCGTTCCGGGGCTCCTACAATGAGCAGTTCTTC.

The V call is TRBV5-1, the J call TRBJ1-4, with TRBD1 matching over 8 bases. Germline values: CDR1 SGHRS, CDR2 YFSETQ. The CDR3 covers 14 residues. Losses at the gene ends were 7 bases for V and 6 bases for J; bases not matched to a gene: 8. Here the CDR3 reads CASRPGRGHEKLFF. The CDR3 DNA reads as TGCGCCAGCCGCCCAGGCAGGGGGCATGAAAAACTGTTTTTT.

The chain carries TRBV5-4 and TRBJ2-7; unclear D gene. V lost 5 bases and J 1 base, leaving 4 bases between the germline ends. Per the germline V gene, CDR1 is SGHNT and CDR2 is YYREEE (reference sequence). The CDR3 covers 11 residues. The CDR3 loop reads CASSSSYEQYF. CDR3 in DNA: TGTGCCAGCAGTTCTTCCTACGAGCAGTACTTC. Variable domain in full (rest from reference TRBV5-4 and TRBJ2-7): ETGVTQSPTHLIKTRGQQVTLRCSSQSGHNTVSWYQQALGQGPQFIFQYYREEENGRGNFPPRFSGLQFPNYSSELNVNALELDDSALYLCASSSSYEQYFGPGTRLTVT.

The sample holds one count of this clone. DNA for the CDR3: TGTGCCTCGACAGGGAGCACTGAAGCTTTCTTT. Protein sequence: CASTGSTEAFF. The chain recombines TRBV28 with TRBJ1-1; 7 nucleotides match TRBD1. Losses at the gene ends were 11 bases for V and 4 bases for J; bases not matched to a gene: 4. This CDR3 region has 11 residues. CDR1 is MDHEN, CDR2 SYDVKM, per germline. The full variable domain, in which reference TRBV28 and TRBJ1-1 provide the parts outside the CDR3, is DVKVTQSSRYLVKRTGEKVFLECVQDMDHENMFWYRQDPGLGLRLIYFSYDVKMKEKGDIPEGYSVSREKKERFSLILESASTNQTSMYLCASTGSTEAFFGQGTRLTVV.

The V call is TRBV7-8, the J call TRBJ2-5; possible D gene TRBD2, 5 bases. Trimming took 5 bases from V and 7 from J, leaving 17 bases between them. This CDR3 is built from 14 residues. Germline loops: CDR1 SGHVS, CDR2 FQNEAQ. CDR3 amino acids: CASSTTAIEGTQYF. For the CDR3, the DNA is TGTGCCAGCAGCACAACAGCAATAGAGGGGACCCAGTACTTC.

This chain links TRBV10-1 with TRBJ2-1; maybe TRBD1 (6 bases). This CDR3 has 15 residues. Germline V lookup: CDR1 WNHNN, CDR2 SYGVQD (reference sequence). The ends were cut back, 3 bases at V and 8 bases at J, with 17 bases in the middle. In nucleotides, the CDR3 is TGCGCCAGCAGTGATTGGGGACACCAGCTCGATGAGCAGTTCTTC. Translating it yields CASSDWGHQLDEQFF.

This clone was detected only a few times. The chain combines TRBV3-1 (or the pseudogene TRBV3-2) with TRBJ1-3; 7 bases agree with TRBD1. J gave up 2 bases and V 1 base, and 11 bases lay outside the gene matches. The CDR3 consists of 18 residues. Per germline, CDR1 LGHDT and CDR2 YNNKEL (reference sequence). CDR3 region: CASSQGPLRQGPGNTIYF. CDR3 bases: TGTGCCAGCAGCCAAGGACCCCTTCGACAGGGTCCTGGAAACACCATATATTTT.

V is TRBV5-4 and J is TRBJ2-2; D perhaps matches TRBD1 (6 bases). Trimming took off 3 bases at V and 2 bases at J, with 11 bases between the two ends. The CDR3 loop spans 15 amino acids. Germline loops: CDR1 SGHNT, CDR2 YYREEE (reference sequence). The CDR3: CASSSGTLNTGELFF. Written as DNA, the CDR3 is TGTGCCAGCAGCTCGGGGACACTTAACACCGGGGAGCTGTTTTTT.

This chain joins TRBV11-2 and TRBJ1-4, with TRBD1 as a possible D gene (6 bases). Germline V CDR1 and CDR2: SGHAT, FQNNGV. The CDR3 runs 14 residues. Trimming shortened V by 6 bases and J by 5 bases, and 13 bases separated the two germline ends. The DNA of the CDR3 is TGTGCCAGCAGACGCGGGGGGACAAATGAAAAACTGTTTTTT. This gives the protein CASRRGGTNEKLFF.

The chain recombines TRBV28 with TRBJ2-5, with 10 bases identical to TRBD1. The CDR3 has 15 residues. Germline CDR1 reads MDHEN; CDR2 reads SYDVKM. The trim removed 3 bases at V and 3 bases at J, leaving 4 bases unmatched. The CDR3, as DNA: TGTGCCAGCAGTTTGTCCGGGACAGGGGAAGAGACCCAGTACTTC. Translating gives CASSLSGTGEETQYF.

CDR3 loop: CASSTGGLAGTNEQFF. CDR3 DNA: TGTGCCAGCAGCACCGGAGGCCTAGCGGGTACTAATGAGCAGTTCTTC. The gene calls are TRBV5-4 and TRBJ2-1; 8 positions match TRBD2. The CDR3 spans 16 residues. Germline V gene lookup returns CDR1 SGHNT and CDR2 YYREEE (reference sequence). The junction had 13 bases not matched to a gene; V was cut back by 4 bases and J by 7 bases.

V usage is TRBV24-1 and J usage is TRBJ2-3; TRBD1 matches 10 bases. The CDR3 spans 15 residues. The germline gives CDR1 KGHDR, CDR2 SFDVKD. V gave up 5 bases and J gave up 4 bases; unmatched junction bases: 5. In DNA form, the CDR3 reads TGTGCCACCAGTGGGGGGACAGGGGCGGCAGATACGCAGTATTTT. As protein: CATSGGTGAADTQYF.